This TCR beta chain was found in a study of T cells in severe cutaneous drug reactions. TCR subtype-specific primers in iRepertoire multiplex PCR prepared libraries for bulk and single-cell sequencing. TCRdb reanalyzed the multiplex PCR reads and collapses them to one entry per CDR3 protein, without DNA. This table lists around 8,000 distinct CDR3 sequences. Sequenced patients had Stevens-Johnson syndrome or toxic epidermal necrolysis caused by carbamazepine. The CDR3 length is 17 residues. In germline, CDR1 is MGHRA, CDR2 YSYEKL. Source material: cells from a skin blister. The TCR sequence derives from a human donor with a severe cutaneous adverse drug reaction. The V call is TRBV4-1, the J call TRBJ1-5; TCRdb outputs TRBD1, but without DNA this stays unchecked. CDR3 sequence: CASSQDSAGTANQPQHF.